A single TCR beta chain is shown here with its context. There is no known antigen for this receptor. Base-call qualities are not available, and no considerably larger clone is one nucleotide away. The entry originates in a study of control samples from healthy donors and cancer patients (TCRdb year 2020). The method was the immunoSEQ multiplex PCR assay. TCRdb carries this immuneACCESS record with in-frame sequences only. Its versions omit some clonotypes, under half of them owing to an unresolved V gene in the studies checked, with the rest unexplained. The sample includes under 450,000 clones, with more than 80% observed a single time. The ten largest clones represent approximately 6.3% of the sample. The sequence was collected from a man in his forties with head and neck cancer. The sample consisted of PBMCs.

The nucleotide sequence is given as TGTGCCAGCACCCGGGGTAGCGGGGACCTCTACGAGCAGTACTTC. Its protein product is CASTRGSGDLYEQYF. The V and J segments used are TRBV4-2 and TRBJ2-7; TRBD2 aligns with 8 central bases. The CDR3 spans 15 residues, from the cysteine through the phenylalanine. Only CDR3 DNA is held: 45 bases, read in frame from base 1. According to the germline V gene, CDR1 reads LGHNA and CDR2 reads YNFKEQ. Trimming removed 7 bases from V and 3 bases from J; the gene matches leave 11 bases unexplained.